This section outlines one T cell receptor (beta chain) sequence together with its context. Its target is not known. The data originate from a study of cytomegalovirus exposure and HLA in healthy donors. Study as a whole: As an earlier analysis found, 150 million to 200 million T cells yielded about 100 million unique TCR beta sequences. Of roughly 400 genotyped donors, 75% to 90% grouped in the Caucasian-associated ancestry cluster. Study-wide points: A later analysis showed TCR association rates differing by HLA locus, peaking at DRB1 and lowest at HLA-C. Per published reports, the classifier diagnosed cytomegalovirus status with high specificity and sensitivity.

Germline CDR1 SGHRS, CDR2 YFSETQ. The CDR3 totals 13 residues. The trim removed 6 bases at V and 5 bases at J, leaving 8 bases unmatched. The PCR had 60 Vbeta and 13 Jbeta primers. Data came from immunoSEQ multiplex PCR; TCRdb stores just in-frame clones and leaves some out. In the table there are fewer than 300,000 clones, about nine tenths of which are singletons. This sequence was found in a man aged 40-50 years in good health and CMV-seropositive. Sample: PBMCs. The V call is TRBV5-1, the J call TRBJ2-7, with 7 bases fitting TRBD2. The CDR3 loop is CASTVAGADEQYF. The CDR3 coding sequence is TGCGCCAGCACCGTGGCGGGAGCCGACGAGCAGTACTTC.